These 2 T cell receptor beta chains came from one sample sequenced in a study of T-cell memory formation after mild COVID-19. TCRdb ran MiXCR on the 5' RACE reads and lists one entry per CDR3 protein. Of fewer than 700,000 distinct CDR3 sequences listed, about a fifth were seen once; the top ten hold 7% to 9%. The sequenced sample consisted of PBMCs or a T cell subset sorted from them (not recorded which). The receptors shown here come from an adult woman who had mild COVID-19 (a few samples of this study predate the infection). Cell type and time point are not known.

Details on this clonotype: Compared with germline, one end of the junction differs, possibly owing to a read error. This chain's CDR3 is CAISLQGPNTEAFF. The CDR3 DNA sequence: TGTGCCATCAGTTTGCAGGGACCGAACACTGAAGCTTTCTTT. The J gene is TRBJ1-1, the V gene TRBV12-3 or TRBV12-4, with D tentatively TRBD1 (5 bases). The CDR3 extends over 14 amino acids.

In its sample, this clonotype was seen a few times. The chain recombines TRBV5-5 with TRBJ2-3; 8 bases are a match to TRBD1. CDR3 length: 14 residues. V was pared by 4 bases and J by 7 bases, with 8 bases of the junction left unmatched. CDR1 is SGHKS, CDR2 YYEKEE, per germline (reference sequence). CDR3 DNA: TGTGCCAGCAGCGGCAGGGGGCGATTAAATACGCAGTATTTT. Translation: CASSGRGRLNTQYF. Drawing the rest from reference TRBV5-5 and TRBJ2-3, the complete variable domain is DAGVTQSPTHLIKTRGQQVTLRCSPISGHKSVSWYQQVLGQGPQFIFQYYEKEERGRGNFPDRFSARQFPNYSSELNVNALLLGDSALYLCASSGRGRLNTQYFGPGTRLTVL.